The T cell receptor (beta chain) described here comes from a study of T cells after yellow fever vaccination (dated by TCRdb to the late 2010s). Study-wide context: The SMART-Seq v4 Ultra Low Input RNA kit was used to prepare libraries from fractions with low cell numbers. To follow T-cell clones before and after both primary and booster YFV17D yellow fever vaccination, bulk TCR alpha and beta repertoires underwent longitudinal sequencing. Two healthy male donors, one aged 18 to 30 and one aged 30 to 40 years, were included in the cohort. Blood samples were taken at several timepoints before and after primary and secondary immunization, and bulk PBMC replicates and cell subsets were isolated. Broader findings and caveats from the paper: A small share of clonotypes occurred in both CD4 and CD8 compartments, likely arising from convergent recombination. Because the study included only a couple of donors, the extent to which the findings can be generalized is limited. After the booster, most clones that had expanded after primary vaccination were detected again (around 96% of CD4 and 88% of CD8), suggesting broad maintenance of memory. Computational filtering was required because FACS-sorted repertoires could contain abundant contaminating clonotypes from the bulk population. The secondary T-cell response was found to be weaker but faster than the primary response, with a peak reached on day 5 rather than on day 15.

From a lookup of the germline V gene (reference sequence), CDR1 and CDR2 are LNHDA and SQIVND. Deletion took 3 bases off V and 0 bases off J, with a span of 6 bases between the germline ends. CDR3 length: 14 amino acids, cysteine to phenylalanine. Of the read, only the CDR3 DNA is kept; its 42 bases are in frame from base 1. On this clonotype itself: Its antigen has not been determined. Base-call qualities are not available, and no considerably larger clone is one nucleotide away.

Sequencing was performed on an Illumina NovaSeq 6000. TCR cDNA was synthesized by 5'RACE template switching, which introduced a universal primer site and unique molecular identifiers. Priming for cDNA synthesis came from both the TCR alpha and TCR beta constant segments. Library amplification used two PCR steps, and the second PCR step added sample barcodes and sequencing adapters. Libraries were sequenced on Illumina HiSeq 2500 (2x100 bp) or NovaSeq (2x150 bp). The authors' analysis ran thus. Reads were demultiplexed and collapsed into UMI consensus sequences with MIGEC, and V(D)J alignment was performed with MiXCR. Vaccine-responding clonotypes were defined with edgeR using replicate PBMC samples, requiring FDR below 0.01 and a log2 fold change above 5 up to day 15. Each bulk clonotype received a CD4 or CD8 identity based on whether the sequenced CD4 or CD8 repertoire contained that clonotype at higher abundance. TCRdb reworked the public reads: Q25 trimming with fastp, MiXCR clone assembly, productive beta chains retained. Each CDR3 protein appears once, grouped with its most common genes and DNA. Clone size and V and J calls follow TCRdb, not the original study. The sample has 250,000 to 350,000 distinct CDR3 sequences on record, approximately 10% of them singletons. The ten most abundant clones make up about 3.7% of the sample.

The treatment or condition label, as the study defines it: live attenuated yellow fever vaccine strain. A standard Ficoll-Paque protocol was used to isolate PBMCs from peripheral blood. Dynabeads CD4 and CD8 positive selection kits were used to isolate CD4 and CD8 T-cell fractions. RNA was extracted with TriZol from bulk PBMCs, CD4 and CD8 fractions, and dextramer-positive and dextramer-negative fractions. The specimen was CD4+ T cells sorted from PBMCs, collected 5 days after the yellow fever booster vaccination. The rearrangement combines TRBV19 with TRBJ2-4; a confident D gene designation cannot be given. The source is a man between 18 and 35 years old who received the YFV17D yellow fever vaccine. The sequenced DNA: TGTGCCAGTAGTATCGGTCTAGCCAAAAACATTCAGTACTTC. Protein translation: CASSIGLAKNIQYF.